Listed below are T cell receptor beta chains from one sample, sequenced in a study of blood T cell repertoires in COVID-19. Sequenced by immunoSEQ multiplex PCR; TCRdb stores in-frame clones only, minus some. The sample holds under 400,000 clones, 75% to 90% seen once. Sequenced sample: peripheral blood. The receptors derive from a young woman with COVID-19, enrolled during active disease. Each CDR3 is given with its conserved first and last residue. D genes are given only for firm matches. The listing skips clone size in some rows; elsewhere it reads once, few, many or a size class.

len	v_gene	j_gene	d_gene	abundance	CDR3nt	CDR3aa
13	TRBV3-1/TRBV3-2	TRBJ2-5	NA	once	TGTGCCAGCAGCCAAGCAGGGGAGGAGACCCAGTACTTC	CASSQAGEETQYF
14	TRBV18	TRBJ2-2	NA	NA	TGTGCCAGCTCCCCTGGGACTTCCACCGGGGAGCTGTTTTTT	CASSPGTSTGELFF
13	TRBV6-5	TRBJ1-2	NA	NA	TGTGCCAGCAGTACTTGGGACTCCGATGGCTACACCTTC	CASSTWDSDGYTF
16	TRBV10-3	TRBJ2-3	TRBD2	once	TGTGCCATCAGTGACCTTCCGACTAGCGGAACAGATACGCAGTATTTT	CAISDLPTSGTDTQYF
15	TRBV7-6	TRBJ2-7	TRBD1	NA	TGTGCCAGCACCCCAGGACAGGGGGGGCTTTACGAGCAGTACTTC	CASTPGQGGLYEQYF
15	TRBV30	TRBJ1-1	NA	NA	TGTGCCTGGAAACTGACAGCGCTCCCGAACACTGAAGCTTTCTTT	CAWKLTALPNTEAFF
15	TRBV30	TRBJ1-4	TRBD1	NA	TGTGCCTGGGGACCCGGGACAGGGAGGATTGAAAAACTGTTTTTT	CAWGPGTGRIEKLFF
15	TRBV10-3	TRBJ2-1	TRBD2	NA	TGTGCCATCAGGCCGGGGACTAGCGGGAGCAATGAGCAGTTCTTC	CAIRPGTSGSNEQFF
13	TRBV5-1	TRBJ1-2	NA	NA	TGCGCCAGCAGCGCCGACAGGATCTATGGCTACACCTTC	CASSADRIYGYTF
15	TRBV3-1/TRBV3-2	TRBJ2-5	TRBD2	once	TGTGCCAGCACCCGACTAGCGGGAGTTAGGGAGACCCAGTACTTC	CASTRLAGVRETQYF
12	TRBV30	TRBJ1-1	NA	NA	TGTGCCTGGACGACACCGAACACTGAAGCTTTCTTT	CAWTTPNTEAFF
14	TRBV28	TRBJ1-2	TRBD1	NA	TGTGCCAGCAGCCAAAGGGACAGCCTTTATGGCTACACCTTC	CASSQRDSLYGYTF
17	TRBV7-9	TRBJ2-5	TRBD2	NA	TGTGCCAGCAGCGAAAGGACTAGCGGGAGATTCGGGGAGACCCAGTACTTC	CASSERTSGRFGETQYF
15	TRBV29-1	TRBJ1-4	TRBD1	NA	TGCAGCGTTTCAATGACAGGGGCGCCTAATGAAAAACTGTTTTTT	CSVSMTGAPNEKLFF
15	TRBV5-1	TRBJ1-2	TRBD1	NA	TGCGCCAGCAGCTTGGAAGGACAGGGGGCGTATGGCTACACCTTC	CASSLEGQGAYGYTF
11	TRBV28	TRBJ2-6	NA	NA	TGTGCCAGTACTGGGGCCAACGTCCTGACTTTC	CASTGANVLTF
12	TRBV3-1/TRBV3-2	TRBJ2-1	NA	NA	TGTGCCAGCAGCCAATTACGGGATGAGCAGTTCTTC	CASSQLRDEQFF
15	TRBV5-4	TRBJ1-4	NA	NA	TGTGCCAGCAGCTCCCGACCAGGAACTAATGAAAAACTGTTTTTT	CASSSRPGTNEKLFF
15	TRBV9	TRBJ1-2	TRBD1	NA	TGTGCCAGCAGGGGGGGCTACAGGGGTCACTATGGCTACACCTTC	CASRGGYRGHYGYTF
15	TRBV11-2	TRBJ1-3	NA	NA	TGTGCCAGCAGCTTAGTCGCGGGGAGAGGAAACACCATATATTTT	CASSLVAGRGNTIYF
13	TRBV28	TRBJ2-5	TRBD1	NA	TGTGCCAGCAGAACAGGGGGCTTAGAGACCCAGTACTTC	CASRTGGLETQYF
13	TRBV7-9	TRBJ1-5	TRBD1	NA	TGTGCCAGCAGCTCGGACAGGGGTCAGCCCCAGCATTTT	CASSSDRGQPQHF
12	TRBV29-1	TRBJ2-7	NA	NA	TGCAGCGTCCGGGGTCTCTTCTACGAGCAGTACTTC	CSVRGLFYEQYF
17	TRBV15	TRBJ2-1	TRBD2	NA	TGTGCCACCAGCAGAGAAGATAGCGGGAGTTGGGTAGAGGAGCAGTTCTTC	CATSREDSGSWVEEQFF
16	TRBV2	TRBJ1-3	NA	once	TGTGCCAGCAGTGAATTAGAGGGCGCAGGTGGAAACACCATATATTTT	CASSELEGAGGNTIYF
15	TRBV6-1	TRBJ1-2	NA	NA	TGTGCCAGCAGTGAAAGAGCAGGGCAAGCCACTGGCTACACCTTC	CASSERAGQATGYTF
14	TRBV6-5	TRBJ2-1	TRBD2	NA	TGTGCCAGCAGTAGCGGGATTGTACCGAGTGAGCAGTTCTTC	CASSSGIVPSEQFF
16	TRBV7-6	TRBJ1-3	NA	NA	TGTGCCAGCAGCTTAGCGGCCCCACGCTCTGGAAACACCATATATTTT	CASSLAAPRSGNTIYF
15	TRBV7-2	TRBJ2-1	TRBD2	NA	TGTGCCAGCAGCTTAGGACTAGCGGGAGCCTATGAGCAGTTCTTC	CASSLGLAGAYEQFF
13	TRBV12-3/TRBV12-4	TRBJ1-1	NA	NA	TGTGCCAGCAGTTTAAAGGAGGTTACTGAAGCTTTCTTT	CASSLKEVTEAFF
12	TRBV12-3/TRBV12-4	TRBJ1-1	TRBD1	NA	TGTGCCAGCAGTCACAGGGGGACTGAAGCTTTCTTT	CASSHRGTEAFF
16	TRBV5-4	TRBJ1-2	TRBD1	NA	TGTGCCAGCAGCTTGGCCTCGACAGGGTCAACATATGGCTACACCTTC	CASSLASTGSTYGYTF
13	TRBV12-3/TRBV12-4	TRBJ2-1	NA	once	TGTGCCAGCAGTTTAGACTTTTACAATGAGCAGTTCTTC	CASSLDFYNEQFF
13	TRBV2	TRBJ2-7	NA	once	TGTGCCATTACTCTAGCGACTACCTACGAGCAGTACTTC	CAITLATTYEQYF
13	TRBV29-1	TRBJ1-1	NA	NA	TGCAGCGCCGGGCCGGGACAGAACACTGAAGCTTTCTTT	CSAGPGQNTEAFF
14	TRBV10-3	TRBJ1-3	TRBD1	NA	TGTGCCATCAGAGACGGGACAGGCGGGGACACCATATATTTT	CAIRDGTGGDTIYF
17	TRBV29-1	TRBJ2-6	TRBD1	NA	TGCAGCGTTACCGACAGGGGGCAACCCTCTGGGGCCAACGTCCTGACTTTC	CSVTDRGQPSGANVLTF
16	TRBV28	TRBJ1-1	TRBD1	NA	TGTGCCAGCAGTCCCCGGGACAGGGGGTCAAACACTGAAGCTTTCTTT	CASSPRDRGSNTEAFF
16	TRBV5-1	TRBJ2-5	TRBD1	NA	TGCGCCAGCAGCTTGGACAGGGGACCCTCTCAAGAGACCCAGTACTTC	CASSLDRGPSQETQYF
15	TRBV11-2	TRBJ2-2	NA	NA	TGTGCCAGCAGCTTAGTAGGAGGGGCGACCGGGGAGCTGTTTTTT	CASSLVGGATGELFF
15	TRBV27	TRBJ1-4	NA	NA	TGTGCCAGCAGTTTGAGAACTGAAGGGGTCGAAAAACTGTTTTTT	CASSLRTEGVEKLFF